This record concerns one TCR beta chain sequence. Unmatched junction bases numbered 8, after V lost 1 base and J lost 2 bases. This CDR3 is built from 16 residues. Germline V gene lookup returns CDR1 SGHRS and CDR2 YFSETQ. The assay was immunoSEQ multiplex PCR, and TCRdb's table has in-frame clones only and misses some. The sample shows roughly 300,000 clones, about 93% of them seen only once. These data come from a study of blood T cell repertoires in COVID-19. V and J are TRBV5-1 and TRBJ2-7; 8 nucleotides agree with TRBD1. Sequenced sample: peripheral blood. The source is a woman aged 25 to 39 with COVID-19, enrolled during active disease. The CDR3: CASSLSGGQGTYEQYF. The CDR3 DNA reads as TGCGCCAGCAGCTTGAGTGGTGGACAGGGAACCTACGAGCAGTACTTC.